A single sample gave rise to the 16 T cell receptor beta chains below, sequenced in a study of T-cell reconstitution after alpha-beta-depleted transplantation in children. Preparation of the TCRbeta library involved a method that used unique molecular identifiers. TCRdb reanalysed the PCR reads using MiXCR and keeps one entry per CDR3 protein. The top ten clones hold under 40% of a sample with 90,000 to 130,000 distinct CDR3 sequences, 9% to 12% of them seen once. Sequenced material: PBMCs, taken before TCRalphabeta/CD19-depleted stem cell transplant. The receptors originated from a boy between 2 and 10 years old with acute lymphoblastic leukemia, due to receive a stem cell transplant.

This clonotype was seen a handful of times. The chain employs TRBV5-1 and TRBJ1-1; D ambiguous. CDR3 length equals 15 residues. Germline lookup yields CDR1 SGHRS and CDR2 YFSETQ. Trimming took off 1 base at V and 3 bases at J, with 13 bases between the two ends. The CDR3 DNA is TGCGCCAGCAGCTTGAAATGGACCGGGGACACTGAAGCTTTCTTT. It translates to CASSLKWTGDTEAFF.

The chain uses TRBV5-1 and TRBJ1-1, with 9 bases aligning to TRBD1. The CDR3 runs to 15 residues. Trimming cost V 3 bases and J 8 bases; bases outside gene matches: 11. Germline V gives CDR1 SGHRS, CDR2 YFSETQ. The CDR3 loop reads CASSYRTGALKEAFF. CDR3 bases: TGCGCCAGCAGCTACCGGACAGGGGCTTTAAAGGAAGCTTTCTTT.

The CDR3 DNA reads TGCGCCAGCAGCGGGACTAGCGCCTACGAGCAGTACTTC. It is translated as CASSGTSAYEQYF. J is TRBJ2-7 and V is TRBV5-1; 10 nucleotides line up with TRBD2. V trimming: 4 bases; J trimming: 2 bases; junction bases outside the gene matches: 0. CDR3 length: 13 amino acids. CDR1 is SGHRS and CDR2 is YFSETQ in the germline V gene.

J is TRBJ2-1 and V is TRBV5-1, with 9 bases lining up with TRBD2. The trim removed 1 base at V and 1 base at J, leaving 3 bases unmatched. Germline CDR1 is SGHRS and CDR2 is YFSETQ. The CDR3 runs 16 residues. The CDR3 DNA reads as TGCGCCAGCAGCTTGAGTAGCGGGAGATCCTACAATGAGCAGTTCTTC. Protein: CASSLSSGRSYNEQFF.

This clonotype appeared many times. The chain has TRBV12-3 or TRBV12-4 and TRBJ2-1, with 8 bases identical to TRBD2. There are 14 residues in the CDR3. V trimming: 2 bases; J trimming: 13 bases; junction bases outside the gene matches: 10. CDR3 bases: TGTGCCAGCAGTTTATTCAGCGGGAGTAGTCGTCAGTTCTTC. This encodes CASSLFSGSSRQFF.

Many counts were recorded for this clonotype. The chain has TRBV5-1 and TRBJ2-7; D is ambiguous. There are 11 residues in the CDR3. The V and J ends lost 4 bases and 2 bases respectively, with 4 bases between them. Per germline, CDR1 SGHRS and CDR2 YFSETQ. The CDR3 bases are TGCGCCAGCAGCACCACCTACGAGCAGTACTTC. The encoded protein is CASSTTYEQYF.

There are many counts of this clonotype. This chain links TRBV20-1 with TRBJ2-1; D is undetermined. Germline V gene sequence: CDR1 DFQATT, CDR2 SNEGSKA (reference sequence). This CDR3 is 13 amino acids long. V gave up 4 bases and J gave up 6 bases, with 13 bases separating them. The CDR3 region has the DNA TGCAGTGCTAAGGGCGAAACGACCAATGAGCAGTTCTTC. Translating it yields CSAKGETTNEQFF.

CDR3 region: CASSLGFGDLAKNIQYF. The CDR3 nucleotides are TGTGCCAGCAGCTTGGGTTTTGGGGACCTAGCCAAAAACATTCAGTACTTC. The chain uses TRBV5-5 and TRBJ2-4; D tentatively fits TRBD1 or TRBD2 (5 bases each). V dropped 0 bases and J dropped 0 bases, with 13 bases sitting between them. The CDR3 extends over 17 amino acids. The germline gives CDR1 SGHKS, CDR2 YYEKEE (reference sequence).

This clonotype was observed many times. V gene TRBV7-9 combines with J gene TRBJ2-3; a weak D match, TRBD2 (6 bases). The CDR3 has 14 amino acids. Germline CDR1 and CDR2: SEHNR and FQNEAQ (reference sequence). V was clipped by 5 bases and J by 13 bases, with 22 bases between them. CDR3 protein: CASSPGGWGKREYF. CDR3 bases: TGTGCCAGCAGCCCCGGAGGTTGGGGAAAGCGGGAGTATTTT.

The V gene is TRBV20-1, the J gene TRBJ2-7; 9 positions match TRBD2. CDR3 size: 14 residues. V lost 5 bases and J lost 2; bases outside the gene matches: 7. Germline CDR1 DFQATT, CDR2 SNEGSKA (reference sequence). CDR3 region: CSALIAGAPYEQYF. CDR3 coding DNA: TGCAGTGCTCTCATAGCGGGGGCCCCCTACGAGCAGTACTTC.

This chain's CDR3 is CASSFSKVTTGELFF. The CDR3 nucleotides are TGTGCCAGCAGTTTTTCCAAGGTTACCACCGGGGAGCTGTTTTTT. This rearrangement joins TRBV28 to TRBJ2-2; D remains ambiguous. Trimming cost V 3 bases and J 4 bases, with 12 bases left between them. This CDR3 contains 15 residues. CDR1 is MDHEN, CDR2 SYDVKM, per germline.

This clonotype has ten or more counts. This rearrangement joins TRBV5-1 to TRBJ2-5; no reliable D call. Trimming took 4 bases from V and 3 from J, leaving 16 bases between them. There are 15 residues in the CDR3. Germline V CDR1 and CDR2: SGHRS, YFSETQ. CDR3 amino acids: CASSPPLAGEETQYF. The DNA of the CDR3 is TGCGCCAGCAGCCCGCCCCTCGCCGGAGAAGAGACCCAGTACTTC.

This clonotype was found a few times. The chain carries TRBV24-1 and TRBJ2-7, with 9 bases aligning to TRBD2. Germline V gene data show CDR1 as KGHDR and CDR2 as SFDVKD. The CDR3 covers 13 residues. V lost 6 bases, J lost 6 bases, and 5 bases stayed unmatched. The DNA for the CDR3 is TGTGCCACCAGTACGCCTAGCGGGATCGAGCAGTACTTC. Translated, it gives CATSTPSGIEQYF.

This clonotype was observed many times. The CDR3 bases are TGTGCCAGCAGCTCTATTTGGGAGCAGTTCTTC. It specifies CASSSIWEQFF. The rearrangement uses TRBV7-8 and TRBJ2-1; no definite D call. The V gene's germline CDR1 is SGHVS and CDR2 FQNEAQ. There are 11 residues in the CDR3. Trimming left V 4 bases short and J 10 bases short, with 8 bases between.

Worth noting for this clonotype: It may be a read error: a sequence one base away is much more abundant. This chain uses TRBV20-1 with TRBJ2-1; 10 positions match TRBD2. Germline CDR1 DFQATT, CDR2 SNEGSKA (reference sequence). This CDR3 is built from 14 residues. The CDR3: CSALTSGTYSEQFF. CDR3 in DNA: TGCAGTGCACTTACTAGCGGGACCTACAGTGAGCAGTTCTTC.

The rearrangement joins TRBV5-1 to TRBJ2-7; 12 bases are shared with TRBD2. Unmatched junction bases numbered 4, after V lost 2 bases and J lost 4 bases. The CDR3 totals 15 residues. Germline V lookup: CDR1 SGHRS, CDR2 YFSETQ. The CDR3 region has the DNA TGCGCCAGCAGCTTCGGACTAGCGGGGATATACGAGCAGTACTTC. As protein: CASSFGLAGIYEQYF. The entire variable domain, with the rest obtained from reference TRBV5-1 and TRBJ2-7, is as follows: KAGVTQTPRYLIKTRGQQVTLSCSPISGHRSVSWYQQTPGQGLQFLFEYFSETQRNKGNFPGRFSGRQFSNSRSEMNVSTLELGDSALYLCASSFGLAGIYEQYFGPGTRLTVT.